The clone carrying this T cell receptor beta chain was counted ten times or more. One entry per CDR3 protein results from TCRdb running MiXCR on the 5' RACE reads. This table holds 15,000 to 20,000 distinct CDR3 sequences, 9.5% to 12% found once. These data belong to a study of neurological immune-mediated disorders. Germline values: CDR1 DFQATT, CDR2 SNEGSKA (reference sequence). The V gene lost 1 base and the J gene lost 7 bases, with 14 bases spanning the gap. The CDR3 covers 15 residues. There were some 900,000 CD4+ or CD8+ T cells used in the sorted libraries. The rearrangement uses TRBV20-1 and TRBJ1-6; D not certain. The sequenced sample was CD8+ T cells from blood. This clonotype was obtained from a woman between 50 and 59 years old in good health. The CDR3 coding sequence is TGCAGTGCTAGAGGAGCACATTCGGGGAATTCACCCCTCCACTTT. Translating gives CSARGAHSGNSPLHF.